The clone carrying this T cell receptor (beta chain) occurred a few times. Trimming cost V 1 base and J 5 bases, with 22 bases left between them. Germline V gene sequence: CDR1 SGHTA, CDR2 FQGNSA. This CDR3 has 18 amino acids. These data come from a study of T cell repertoires in cytomegalovirus infection. At the level of the study: Evidence of both CMV infection and a matching HLA type came from public TCR beta signatures.

MiXCR was run by TCRdb on the reads, yielding one entry per CDR3 protein. The repertoire holds more than 650,000 distinct CDR3 sequences, with 35% as singletons. V gene TRBV7-2 combines with J gene TRBJ2-3; the D gene is possibly TRBD2 (5 bases). Material: PBMCs. The receptor's source is a human donor in good health (CMV status not recorded). Some clones in this sample may be carry-over from other donors' samples. The DNA for the CDR3 is TGTGCCAGCAGCTTAGGGTCCCCCAGAAGGCGGGCTGGAGATACGCAGTATTTT. It encodes CASSLGSPRRRAGDTQYF.